Below are 8 T cell receptor beta chains sequenced from a single sample in a study of T cell repertoires in cytomegalovirus infection. TCRdb reanalysed the reads using MiXCR and keeps one entry per CDR3 protein. The sample has about 900,000 distinct CDR3 sequences, around 30% seen once. Their recognized antigens are unknown. The sequences come from cultured CD8+ T cells from PBMCs, collected from culture after CMV antigen stimulation. Receptors originate from a human donor in good health (CMV status not recorded). Some clones in this sample may be carry-over from other donors' samples.

In this sample, this clonotype turned up many times. The rearrangement joins TRBV15 to TRBJ2-1, with D perhaps being TRBD1 or TRBD2 (5 bases each). V was trimmed by 2 bases and J by 9 bases, leaving 14 bases between them. Per germline, CDR1 LNHNV and CDR2 YYDKDF (reference sequence). The CDR3 runs to 14 residues. The CDR3 DNA sequence: TGTGCCACCAGCAGATCCCCTGGGGCGGGTGAGCAGTTCTTC. Its protein product is CATSRSPGAGEQFF.

The chain links TRBV5-1 to TRBJ2-1; 8 bases are a match to TRBD2. Germline CDR1 reads SGHRS; CDR2 reads YFSETQ. Trimming took 2 bases from V and 8 from J; bases not matched to a gene: 12. This CDR3 is 16 amino acids long. As DNA, the CDR3 is TGCGCCAGCAGCTTTGAGTCCGGGGGGGCCAAGGATGAGCAGTTCTTC. It encodes CASSFESGGAKDEQFF.

This clonotype showed up many times. The chain combines TRBV10-2 with TRBJ2-5, with TRBD2 as a possible D gene (7 bases). CDR1 WSHSY and CDR2 SAAADI come from the germline V gene. V was shortened by 3 bases and J by 1 base, with 18 bases between the two germline ends. This CDR3 has 17 amino acids. For the CDR3, the DNA is TGCGCCAGCAGTGACCCGGCGAGCGGGGACATCCAAGAGACCCAGTACTTC. Translation: CASSDPASGDIQETQYF.

This clonotype has just a few counts. The J gene is TRBJ2-7, the V gene TRBV6-2 or TRBV6-3, with 10 positions matching TRBD2. Germline V gene data show CDR1 as MNHEY and CDR2 as SVGEGT. V was clipped by 6 bases and J by 1 base; unmatched bases: 9. The CDR3 has 16 residues. The CDR3 spells CASSFNPSGGSYEQYV. For the CDR3, the DNA is TGTGCCAGCAGCTTTAACCCTAGCGGGGGATCCTACGAGCAGTACGTC.

This chain joins TRBV10-3 and TRBJ2-1, with D perhaps being TRBD1 or TRBD2 (5 bases each). The V end was cut by 7 bases, the J end by 1 base, with 14 bases between. The CDR3 is 15 amino acids. Germline CDR1 is ENHRY and CDR2 is SYGVKD. CDR3 loop: CAITVKWGSYNEQFF. In DNA, the CDR3 is TGTGCCATCACCGTTAAGTGGGGGTCCTACAATGAGCAGTTCTTC.

This clonotype was seen many times. The chain couples TRBV19 to TRBJ1-2; perhaps TRBD1 as D (5 bases). V shed 5 bases and J shed 7 bases, with 20 bases lying between them. The CDR3 spans 15 residues. The germline gives CDR1 LNHDA, CDR2 SQIVND (reference sequence). The CDR3 sequence is CASSPSSGHGAGYTF. In nucleotides, the CDR3 is TGTGCCAGTAGTCCCTCTTCCGGACATGGTGCTGGCTACACCTTC.

This clonotype was seen more than once but under ten times. The chain employs TRBV6-5 and TRBJ2-7, with TRBD1 matching over 8 bases. The CDR3 length is 15 residues. Germline CDR1 MNHEY, CDR2 SVGAGI. Trimming cost V 2 bases and J 0 bases; bases outside gene matches: 3. In DNA form, the CDR3 reads TGTGCCAGCAGTTACCGCGACAGGGGCTCCTACGAGCAGTACTTC. Translation: CASSYRDRGSYEQYF.

The sample holds one count of this clonotype. With a much larger clone just one base away, this may be a read error. The chain recombines TRBV7-2 with TRBJ2-5, with 10 bases identical to TRBD1. Germline loops: CDR1 SGHTA, CDR2 FQGNSA. The CDR3 extends over 15 amino acids. In DNA, the CDR3 is TGTGTCAGCAGCCCGGGACAGGGGATATTAGAGACCCAGTACTTC. Translating it yields CVSSPGQGILETQYF.